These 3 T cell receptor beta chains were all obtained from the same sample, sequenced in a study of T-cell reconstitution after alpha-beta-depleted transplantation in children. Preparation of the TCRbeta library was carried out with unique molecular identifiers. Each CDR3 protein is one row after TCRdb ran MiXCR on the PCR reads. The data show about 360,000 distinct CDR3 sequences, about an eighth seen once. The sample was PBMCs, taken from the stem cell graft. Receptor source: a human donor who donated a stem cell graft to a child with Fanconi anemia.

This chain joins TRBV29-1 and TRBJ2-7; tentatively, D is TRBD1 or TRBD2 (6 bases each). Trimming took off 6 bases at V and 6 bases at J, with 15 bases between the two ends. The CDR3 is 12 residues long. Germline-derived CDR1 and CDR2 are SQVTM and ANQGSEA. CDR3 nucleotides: TGCAGCGTGGGACACCAGGGAGGCGAGCAGTACTTC. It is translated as CSVGHQGGEQYF.

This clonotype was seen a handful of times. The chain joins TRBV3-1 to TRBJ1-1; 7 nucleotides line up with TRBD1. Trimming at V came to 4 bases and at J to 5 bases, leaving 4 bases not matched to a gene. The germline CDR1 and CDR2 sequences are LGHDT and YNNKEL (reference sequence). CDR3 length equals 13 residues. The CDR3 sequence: CASSRQGRTEAFF. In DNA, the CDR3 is TGTGCCAGCAGCCGACAGGGACGGACTGAAGCTTTCTTT.

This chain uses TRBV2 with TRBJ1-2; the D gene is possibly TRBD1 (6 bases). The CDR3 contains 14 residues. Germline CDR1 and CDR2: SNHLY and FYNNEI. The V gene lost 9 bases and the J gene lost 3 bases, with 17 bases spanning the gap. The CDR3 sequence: CASFGRGADYGYTF. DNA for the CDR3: TGTGCCAGTTTTGGACGGGGGGCAGACTATGGCTACACCTTC. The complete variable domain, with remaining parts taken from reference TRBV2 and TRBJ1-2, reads EPEVTQTPSHQVTQMGQEVILRCVPISNHLYFYWYRQILGQKVEFLVSFYNNEISEKSEIFDDQFSVERPDGSNFTLKIRSTKLEDSAMYFCASFGRGADYGYTFGSGTRLTVV.